This T cell receptor beta chain was recorded in a study of high-grade serous ovarian cancer treatment subgroups. Study summary: Each sample yielded on average roughly 7,000 unique TCR beta rearrangements from 14,000 or so reads.

TCRdb's copy holds only in-frame clones and misses some; the assay was immunoSEQ multiplex PCR. This table holds roughly 20,000 clones, roughly four fifths found once. Comments on this clone: The antigen remains undetermined.

Tumor samples were obtained before definitive surgery or chemotherapy. CDR3 length: 14 amino acids. Trimming cost V 3 bases and J 2 bases, with 8 bases left between them. CDR1 is LNHDA and CDR2 is SQIVND in the germline V gene (reference sequence). Study results and caveats: Without spatial data, bulk sequencing limits insight into HGSC tumor diversity. Different patients shared almost no repertoire; same-patient tumors shared about 0.1 to 0.79.

This sequence originates from a human donor with high-grade serous ovarian cancer. The chain couples TRBV19 to TRBJ1-3, with a possible D match to TRBD1 (5 bases). Sequencing input: tumor tissue. CDR3 sequence: CASSIEGPGNTIYF. DNA for the CDR3: TGTGCCAGTAGTATTGAGGGACCTGGAAACACCATATATTTT.